These 21 T cell receptor beta chains came from one sample sequenced in a study of T cell clonality in common variable immunodeficiency. Clones were read by immunoSEQ multiplex PCR, and TCRdb kept only the in-frame ones, dropping some. The sample shows about 32,000 clones, no singletons; the ten largest hold 9.5%. The sample was peripheral blood mononuclear cells. These receptors were taken from a person aged 18-69 years in good health.

This clone showed up many times. The read terminates 3 residues before the CDR3 end, so the remaining end is supplied by the germline J gene. The V and J genes are TRBV4-1 and TRBJ2-4, with TRBD1 matching over 7 bases. CDR1 is MGHRA, CDR2 YSYEKL, per germline. V shed 2 bases, J shed 3 bases, and the junction held 7 bases outside the gene matches. The length of the CDR3 is 16 residues. The covered CDR3 bases are TGCGCCAGCAGCCAACCCCGGGACAGCAGCAAAAACATT. Protein: CASSQPRDSSKNI. The CDR3 in its entirety is CASSQPRDSSKNIQYF.

This clone showed up many times. Incomplete CDR3 DNA: TGTGCCAGCAGTGACGGGACAGCTCCAACTAATGAAAAA. Translated, it gives CASSDGTAPTNEK. Given in full, the CDR3 is CASSDGTAPTNEKLFF. This chain joins TRBV2 and TRBJ1-4, with 7 bases that match TRBD1. The read ends 3 residues early relative to the CDR3; the germline J gene fills the gap. Unmatched junction bases numbered 4, after V lost 3 bases and J lost 0 bases. CDR3 length equals 16 residues. Germline lookup yields CDR1 SNHLY and CDR2 FYNNEI.

This clone has ten or more counts. The read ends 3 residues early relative to the CDR3; the germline J gene fills the gap. V and J are TRBV19 and TRBJ1-2; D is uncertain. The CDR3 runs 12 residues. Germline-derived CDR1 and CDR2 are LNHDA and SQIVND (reference sequence). V was trimmed by 7 bases and J by 3 bases, leaving 9 bases between them. CDR3 DNA (partial): TGTGCCAGTACCGGACTGCACTATGGC. As protein: CASTGLHYG. The CDR3 in its entirety is CASTGLHYGYTF.

Many counts were recorded for this clone. The covered CDR3 bases are TGCGCCAGCAGCAAGGGACTAGCGGGAATGGATACG. Residues: CASSKGLAGMDT. The whole CDR3 sequence is CASSKGLAGMDTQYF. This chain links TRBV5-1 with TRBJ2-3; 13 nucleotides agree with TRBD2. The read comes to an end 3 residues before the CDR3 does, leaving the germline J gene to fill in the end. In germline, CDR1 is SGHRS, CDR2 YFSETQ. The V and J ends lost 4 bases and 6 bases, in that order; junction bases with no gene match: 5. The CDR3 spans 15 residues.

The sample holds many counts of this clone. The read terminates 3 residues before the CDR3 end, so the remaining end is supplied by the germline J gene. The rearrangement uses TRBV20-1 and TRBJ1-2, with 9 bases fitting TRBD1. V shed 3 bases and J 7 bases; nucleotides not matched to a gene: 12. The CDR3 has 15 residues. Germline assignment: CDR1 DFQATT and CDR2 SNEGSKA (reference sequence). The CDR3: CSASALQGAGGGYTF. Partial CDR3 DNA: TGCAGTGCTAGTGCCCTACAGGGGGCCGGGGGTGGC.

Ten or more counts support this clone. The CDR3 extends 3 residues past the end of the read, so its final part is completed from the germline J gene. The chain carries TRBV7-8 and TRBJ2-7, with D hard to call. V was trimmed by 3 bases and J by 0 bases, leaving 12 bases between them. The germline CDR1 and CDR2 sequences are SGHVS and FQNEAQ. This CDR3 has 15 residues. CDR3 DNA, as far as it was read: TGTGCCAGCAGCTTCTCCGGCGGAAGCTCCTACGAG. Protein product: CASSFSGGSSYE. The full-length CDR3 reads as CASSFSGGSSYEQYF.

The sample holds many counts of this clone. The chain's CDR3 is CASSFTSDYEQYF. Incomplete CDR3 DNA: TGTGCCAGCAGCTTTACGAGCGACTACGAG. The V call is TRBV7-9, the J call TRBJ2-7; D is unresolved. Read sequence stops 3 residues before the CDR3 end, and the germline J gene provides the missing end. The CDR3 totals 13 residues. V was shortened by 3 bases and J by 3 bases, with 9 bases between the two germline ends. Germline V gene sequence: CDR1 SEHNR, CDR2 FQNEAQ (reference sequence).

In this sample, this clone turned up many times. The observed sequence ends 3 residues before the CDR3 terminus, with the missing tail filled in from the germline J gene. The chain couples TRBV28 to TRBJ2-3; 9 nucleotides match TRBD2. V lost 4 bases to trimming and J lost 2 bases; unmatched junction nucleotides: 4. The CDR3 runs 15 residues. Germline lookup yields CDR1 MDHEN and CDR2 SYDVKM. Incomplete CDR3 DNA: TGTGCCAGCAGTTGGACTAGCGACCCCACAGATACG. This translates into CASSWTSDPTDT. The CDR3 in its entirety is CASSWTSDPTDTQYF.

The sample holds many counts of this clone. The read ends 3 residues before the CDR3 terminus; that terminus is restored from the germline J gene. This rearrangement joins TRBV7-9 to TRBJ2-7, with TRBD2 identical over 13 bases. V shed 7 bases and J 4 bases; nucleotides not matched to a gene: 7. The CDR3 runs 15 residues. The germline V gene encodes CDR1 SEHNR and CDR2 FQNEAQ (reference sequence). CDR3 sequence: CASTGLAGEAYEQYF. The CDR3 DNA, read in part, is TGTGCCAGCACCGGACTAGCGGGAGAGGCTTACGAG.

This clone was observed a handful of times. The CDR3 DNA, read in part, is TGTGCCAGCAGCCAACTAGGTCGGAAGACG. This encodes CASSQLGRKT. The full CDR3 reads CASSQLGRKTQYF. The genes are TRBV2 and TRBJ2-3, with D possibly TRBD2 on 5 matching bases. The CDR3 end is not reached by the read, which stops 3 residues before it; the germline J gene fills it in. The CDR3 sequence is 13 residues long. Germline CDR1 reads SNHLY; CDR2 reads FYNNEI.

This clone showed up just a few times. Sequencing ends 3 residues short of the CDR3 end; the germline J gene provides the rest. The gene calls are TRBV7-3 and TRBJ1-2, with D perhaps TRBD1 (5 bases). CDR3 length: 17 residues. From germline, CDR1 is SGHTA and CDR2 FQGTGA. The sequenced CDR3 bases are TGTGCCAGCAGCTTACGAGGGAGCGGGGACTCCTACAATGAC. The encoded protein is CASSLRGSGDSYND. The CDR3 as a whole reads CASSLRGSGDSYNDYTF.

Ten or more counts support this clone. The read ends 3 residues before the CDR3 terminus; that terminus is restored from the germline J gene. The genes are TRBV5-1 and TRBJ1-1; maybe TRBD1 (5 bases). The V and J ends lost 4 bases and 1 base respectively, with 11 bases between them. Germline V gives CDR1 SGHRS, CDR2 YFSETQ. The CDR3 is 14 residues long. The sequenced CDR3 bases are TGCGCCAGCAGCCTAAACGGACAGAACACTGAA. Translating gives CASSLNGQNTE. The complete CDR3 sequence is CASSLNGQNTEAFF.

This clone was seen ten or more times. Sequencing ends 3 residues short of the CDR3 end; the germline J gene provides the rest. The chain couples TRBV2 to TRBJ2-2, with 11 positions matching TRBD2. Per germline, CDR1 SNHLY and CDR2 FYNNEI. The CDR3 sequence is 16 residues long. V lost 6 bases and J lost 2; bases outside the gene matches: 5. Incomplete CDR3 DNA: TGTGCCAGCAGGCCAAGACTAGCGGGAAACACCGGGGAG. Amino acids: CASRPRLAGNTGE. The whole CDR3 protein reads CASRPRLAGNTGELFF.

This clone was detected many times. CDR3 region: CASSFREGSEKLFF. The DNA read from the CDR3 is TGTGCCAGCAGCTTCCGTGAAGGCAGTGAAAAA. The chain combines TRBV5-6 with TRBJ1-4, with no clear D. The read ends 3 residues early relative to the CDR3; the germline J gene fills the gap. Trimming cost V 2 bases and J 7 bases, with 12 bases left between them. This CDR3 has 14 residues. Germline CDR1 and CDR2: SGHDT and YYEEEE.

On this clone itself: The CDR3 end lies 3 residues beyond the end of the read and is filled in from the germline J gene. V usage is TRBV20-1 and J usage is TRBJ2-7; tentatively, D is TRBD2 (6 bases). V lost 3 bases to trimming and J lost 6 bases, with 12 bases between them. Germline CDR1 is DFQATT and CDR2 is SNEGSKA (reference sequence). The CDR3 runs 12 residues. CDR3 DNA, as far as it was read: TGCAGTGCTAGTCCCGGGGAGGTCGAG. Translating it yields CSASPGEVE. From start to end, the CDR3 is CSASPGEVEQYF.

This clone was detected many times. Sequencing ends 3 residues short of the CDR3 end; the germline J gene provides the rest. The V and J genes are TRBV27 and TRBJ1-2, with TRBD1 matching over 7 bases. Per the germline V gene, CDR1 is MNHEY and CDR2 is SMNVEV (reference sequence). CDR3 length equals 14 residues. The covered CDR3 bases are TGTGCCAGCAGTTACGCCGGGACAGCGATCGGC. This gives the protein CASSYAGTAIG. The whole CDR3 sequence reads CASSYAGTAIGYTF.

This clone was seen repeatedly, ten times or more. The read terminates 3 residues ahead of where the CDR3 ends, so the germline J gene completes it. This rearrangement joins TRBV5-1 to TRBJ1-4; perhaps TRBD1 as D (6 bases). The CDR3 is 16 residues long. Trimming cost V 0 bases and J 3 bases, with 12 bases left between them. Germline CDR1 SGHRS, CDR2 YFSETQ. The part of the CDR3 DNA that was read is TGCGCCAGCAGCTTGGCCATGGGGGCGCCTAATGAAAAA. As protein: CASSLAMGAPNEK. The whole CDR3 protein is CASSLAMGAPNEKLFF.

There are many counts of this clone. With the read ending 3 residues before the CDR3 end, the germline J gene is used to fill in that end. This chain uses TRBV7-3 with TRBJ1-2; TRBD1 matches 7 bases. From germline, CDR1 is SGHTA and CDR2 FQGTGA. J gave up 3 bases and V 5 bases, and 9 bases lay outside the gene matches. The CDR3 is made up of 15 amino acids. CDR3 bases read: TGTGCCAGCAGCCCCCTGGGCAGGGGGGACTATGGC. Translation gives CASSPLGRGDYG. The CDR3 as a whole reads CASSPLGRGDYGYTF. The full variable domain, completed using reference TRBV7-3 and TRBJ1-2, is GAGVSQTPSNKVTEKGKYVELRCDPISGHTALYWYRQSLGQGPEFLIYFQGTGAADDSGLPNDRFFAVRPEGSVSTLKIQRTERGDSAVYLCASSPLGRGDYGYTFGSGTRLTVV.

This clone was detected ten times or more. The read gets to within 3 residues of the CDR3 end, and the germline J gene fills in the rest. V usage is TRBV5-5 and J usage is TRBJ1-6; D not resolved. V was clipped by 0 bases and J by 9 bases, with 13 bases between them. The CDR3 extends over 15 amino acids. The germline CDR1 and CDR2 sequences are SGHKS and YYEKEE (reference sequence). The CDR3 is CASSLAGLDTSPLHF. CDR3 bases read: TGTGCCAGCAGCTTGGCCGGCCTAGATACTTCACCC.

This clone was seen at least ten times. The read finishes 3 residues shy of the CDR3 end, and the germline J gene is used to complete it. The genes are TRBV7-6 and TRBJ1-4, with a possible D match to TRBD1 (5 bases). This CDR3 is built from 12 residues. Germline CDR1 is SGHVS and CDR2 is FNYEAQ. V lost 5 bases and J lost 8, with 9 bases in between. The CDR3 DNA, read in part, is TGTGCCAGCAGCCAAGACAGCGAAAAA. Its translation: CASSQDSEK. The full CDR3 protein reads CASSQDSEKLFF.

In this sample, this clone turned up many times. The read ends 3 residues early relative to the CDR3; the germline J gene fills the gap. V gene TRBV20-1 combines with J gene TRBJ2-1; 14 bases agree with TRBD2. The CDR3 is 15 amino acids. Trimming removed 6 bases from V and 9 bases from J; junction bases left unmatched: 10. The V gene's germline CDR1 is DFQATT and CDR2 SNEGSKA (reference sequence). Partial CDR3 DNA: TGCAGTGCAGCACCCGGGACTAGCGGGAGTTCTGAG. It specifies CSAAPGTSGSSE. The full CDR3 reads CSAAPGTSGSSEQFF.